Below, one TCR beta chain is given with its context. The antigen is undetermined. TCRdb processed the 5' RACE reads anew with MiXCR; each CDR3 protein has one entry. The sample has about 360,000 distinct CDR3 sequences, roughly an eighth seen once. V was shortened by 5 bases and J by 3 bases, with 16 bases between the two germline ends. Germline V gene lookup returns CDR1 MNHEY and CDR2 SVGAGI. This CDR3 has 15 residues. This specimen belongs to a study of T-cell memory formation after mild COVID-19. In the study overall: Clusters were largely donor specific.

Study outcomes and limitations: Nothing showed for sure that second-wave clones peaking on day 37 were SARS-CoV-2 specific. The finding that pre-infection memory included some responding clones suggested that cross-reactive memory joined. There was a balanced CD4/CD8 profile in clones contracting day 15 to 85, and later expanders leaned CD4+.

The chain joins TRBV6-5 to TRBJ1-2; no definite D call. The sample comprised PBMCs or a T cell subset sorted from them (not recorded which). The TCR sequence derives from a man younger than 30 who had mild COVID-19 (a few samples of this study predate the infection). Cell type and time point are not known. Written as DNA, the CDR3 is TGTGCCAGCAGTCAAAACCGAGCCTGGGACTATGGCTACACCTTC. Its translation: CASSQNRAWDYGYTF.